The clone carrying this TCR beta chain was seen a few times. The data stem from a study of blood T cells in healthy people across ages. On the study more broadly: In model experiments, template switching was able to capture about one barcoded beta molecule for every two T cells that were present.

The authors ran a second PCR of about 7 to 12 cycles using a sample-barcoded 5' primer and a J-beta primer mix. A single record per CDR3 protein comes from TCRdb applying MiXCR to the 5' RACE reads. Among hundreds of thousands of distinct CDR3 sequences listed, about 24% were seen once. The CDR3 totals 16 residues. Germline V gene sequence: CDR1 DFQATT, CDR2 SNEGSKA (reference sequence). Trimming took 0 bases from V and 6 from J, leaving 18 bases between them. Input material: blood. The chain carries TRBV20-1 and TRBJ2-1; D possibly corresponds to TRBD1 (5 bases). The clonotype originates from a man between 65 and 85 years old in good health. Written as DNA, the CDR3 is TGCAGTGCTAGAGATTGGATTAGACCCCAGGGCAATGAGCAGTTCTTC. It specifies CSARDWIRPQGNEQFF.